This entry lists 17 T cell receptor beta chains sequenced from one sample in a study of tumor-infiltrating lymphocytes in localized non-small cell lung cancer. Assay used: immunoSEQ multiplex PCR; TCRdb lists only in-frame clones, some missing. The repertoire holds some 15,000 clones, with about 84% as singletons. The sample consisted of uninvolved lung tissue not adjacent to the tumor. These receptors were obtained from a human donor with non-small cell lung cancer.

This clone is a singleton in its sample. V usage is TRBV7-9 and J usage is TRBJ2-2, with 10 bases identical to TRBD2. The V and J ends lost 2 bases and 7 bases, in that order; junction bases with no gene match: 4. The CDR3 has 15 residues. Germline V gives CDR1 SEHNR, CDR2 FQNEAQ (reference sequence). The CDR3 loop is CASSLLAGEVGELFF. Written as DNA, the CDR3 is TGTGCCAGCAGCTTACTAGCGGGAGAAGTCGGGGAGCTGTTTTTT.

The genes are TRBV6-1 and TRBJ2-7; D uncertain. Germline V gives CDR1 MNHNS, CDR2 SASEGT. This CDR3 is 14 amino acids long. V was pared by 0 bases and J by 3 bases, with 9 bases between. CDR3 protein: CASSEAWGYYEQYF. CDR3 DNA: TGTGCCAGCAGTGAAGCGTGGGGTTACTACGAGCAGTACTTC.

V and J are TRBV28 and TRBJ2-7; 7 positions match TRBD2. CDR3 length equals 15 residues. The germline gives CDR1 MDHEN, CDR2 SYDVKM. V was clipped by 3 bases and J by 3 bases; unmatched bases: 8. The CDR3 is CASSFGVGGSYEQYF. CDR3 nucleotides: TGTGCCAGCAGTTTCGGAGTAGGCGGGAGCTACGAGCAGTACTTC.

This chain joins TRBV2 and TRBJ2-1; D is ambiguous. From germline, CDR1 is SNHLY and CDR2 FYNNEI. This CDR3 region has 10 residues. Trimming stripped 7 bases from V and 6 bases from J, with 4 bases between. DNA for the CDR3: TGTGCCAGCAAGAGCAATGAGCAGTTCTTC. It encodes CASKSNEQFF. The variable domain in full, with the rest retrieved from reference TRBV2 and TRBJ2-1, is EPEVTQTPSHQVTQMGQEVILRCVPISNHLYFYWYRQILGQKVEFLVSFYNNEISEKSEIFDDQFSVERPDGSNFTLKIRSTKLEDSAMYFCASKSNEQFFGPGTRLTVL.

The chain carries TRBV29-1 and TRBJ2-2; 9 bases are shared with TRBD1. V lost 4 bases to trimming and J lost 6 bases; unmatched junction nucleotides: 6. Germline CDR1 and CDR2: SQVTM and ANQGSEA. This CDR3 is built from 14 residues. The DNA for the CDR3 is TGCAGCGTTGTGGAACAGGGGGCCGCCGGGGAGCTGTTTTTT. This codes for CSVVEQGAAGELFF.

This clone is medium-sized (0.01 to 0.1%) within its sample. The CDR3 nucleotides read TGCGCCAGCAGCTATCGGACTAGCGGGAGTCTGGGTGAGCAGTTCTTC. Amino acid sequence: CASSYRTSGSLGEQFF. This chain uses TRBV5-1 with TRBJ2-1, with 13 bases aligning to TRBD2. V was clipped by 3 bases and J by 9 bases; unmatched bases: 9. The CDR3 totals 16 residues. The germline V gene encodes CDR1 SGHRS and CDR2 YFSETQ.

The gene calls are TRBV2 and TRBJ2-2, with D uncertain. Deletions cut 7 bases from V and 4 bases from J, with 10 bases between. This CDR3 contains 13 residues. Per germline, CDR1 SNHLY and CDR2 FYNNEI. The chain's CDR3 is CASKVSATGELFF. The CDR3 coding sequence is TGTGCCAGCAAGGTGTCAGCCACCGGGGAGCTGTTTTTT.

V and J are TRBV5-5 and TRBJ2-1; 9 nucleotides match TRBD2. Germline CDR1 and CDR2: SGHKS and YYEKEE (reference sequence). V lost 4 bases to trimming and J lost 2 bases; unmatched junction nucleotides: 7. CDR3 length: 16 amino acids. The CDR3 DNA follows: TGTGCCAGCAGCGTTTTCTCTAGCGGGGCCTACAATGAGCAGTTCTTC. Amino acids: CASSVFSSGAYNEQFF.

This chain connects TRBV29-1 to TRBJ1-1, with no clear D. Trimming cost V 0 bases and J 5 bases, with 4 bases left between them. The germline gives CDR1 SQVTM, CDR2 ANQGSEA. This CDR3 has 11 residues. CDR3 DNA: TGCAGCGTTGAAGAGAAGACTGAAGCTTTCTTT. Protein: CSVEEKTEAFF.

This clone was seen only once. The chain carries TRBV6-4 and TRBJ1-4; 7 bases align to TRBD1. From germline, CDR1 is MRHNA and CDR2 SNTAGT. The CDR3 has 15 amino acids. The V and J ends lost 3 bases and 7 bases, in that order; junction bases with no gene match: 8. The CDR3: CASSEEAGQCEKLFF. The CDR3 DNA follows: TGTGCCAGCAGTGAAGAGGCGGGACAGTGTGAAAAACTGTTTTTT.

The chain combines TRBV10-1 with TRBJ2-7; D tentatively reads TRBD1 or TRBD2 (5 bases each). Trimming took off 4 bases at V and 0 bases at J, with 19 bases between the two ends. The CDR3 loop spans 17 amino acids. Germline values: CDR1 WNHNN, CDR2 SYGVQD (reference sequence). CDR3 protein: CASSGPEGPRFSYEQYF. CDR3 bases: TGCGCCAGCAGTGGCCCCGAGGGACCCCGATTCTCCTACGAGCAGTACTTC.

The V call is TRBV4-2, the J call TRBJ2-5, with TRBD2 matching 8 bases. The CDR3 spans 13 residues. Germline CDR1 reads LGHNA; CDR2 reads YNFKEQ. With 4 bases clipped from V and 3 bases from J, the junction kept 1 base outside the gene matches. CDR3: CASSPGGEETQYF. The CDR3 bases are TGTGCCAGCAGCCCCGGGGGGGAAGAGACCCAGTACTTC.

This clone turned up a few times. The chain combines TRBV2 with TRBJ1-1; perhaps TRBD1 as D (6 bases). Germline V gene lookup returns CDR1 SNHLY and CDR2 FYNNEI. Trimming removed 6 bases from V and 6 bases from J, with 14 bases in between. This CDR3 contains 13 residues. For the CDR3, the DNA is TGTGCCAGCAGCAACACAGGGTCCCCTGAAGCTTTCTTT. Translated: CASSNTGSPEAFF.

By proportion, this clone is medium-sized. The CDR3 reads CASSPRLAAPETQYF. The CDR3 DNA sequence: TGTGCCAGCAGTCCCCGACTAGCCGCCCCCGAGACCCAGTACTTC. V usage is TRBV5-6 and J usage is TRBJ2-5; 7 bases line up with TRBD2. Germline-derived CDR1 and CDR2 are SGHDT and YYEEEE. V trimming: 5 bases; J trimming: 5 bases; junction bases outside the gene matches: 12. The CDR3 covers 15 residues.

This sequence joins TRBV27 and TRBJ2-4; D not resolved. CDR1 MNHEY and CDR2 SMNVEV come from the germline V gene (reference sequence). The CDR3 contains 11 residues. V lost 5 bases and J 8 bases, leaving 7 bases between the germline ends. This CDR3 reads CASSNGHIQYF. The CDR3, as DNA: TGTGCCAGCAGTAATGGGCACATTCAGTACTTC.

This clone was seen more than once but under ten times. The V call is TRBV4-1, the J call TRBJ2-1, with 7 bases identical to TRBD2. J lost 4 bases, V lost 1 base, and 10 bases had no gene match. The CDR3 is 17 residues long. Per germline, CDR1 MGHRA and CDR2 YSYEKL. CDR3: CASSQGAPGTIYNEQFF. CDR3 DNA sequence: TGCGCCAGCAGCCAAGGAGCGCCCGGGACTATATACAATGAGCAGTTCTTC.

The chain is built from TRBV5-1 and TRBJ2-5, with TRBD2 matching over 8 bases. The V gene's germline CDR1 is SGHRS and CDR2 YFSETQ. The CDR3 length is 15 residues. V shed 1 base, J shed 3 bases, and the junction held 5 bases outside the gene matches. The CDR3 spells CASSLSSGPEETQYF. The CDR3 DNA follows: TGCGCCAGCAGCTTGTCTAGCGGGCCAGAAGAGACCCAGTACTTC.